This T cell receptor (beta chain) comes out of a study of shared clonotypes between healthy human individuals. CD4+ cells underwent separation, giving CD45RA+ naive and CD45RA-negative memory subsets. Trimming cost V 0 bases and J 5 bases, with 15 bases left between them. The germline CDR1 and CDR2 sequences are SGHDT and YYEEEE. The CDR3 runs 16 residues. Concerning this clone itself: Its matching antigen is unknown.

The study's findings and limits: Only blood was sampled; tissue repertoires likely differ. Non-shared clonotypes showed lower generation probabilities than clonotypes common to all four donors.

TCRdb keeps only in-frame clones here, not all; method: immunoSEQ multiplex PCR. The data show around 2,000,000 clones, 85% to 95% seen once. Sequencing was carried out using naive CD4+ T cells sorted from blood. Subset: CD45RA+ positively selected. This receptor was identified in a man between 18 and 35 years old in good health. The chain uses TRBV5-6 and TRBJ1-5; perhaps TRBD1 as D (6 bases). As DNA, the CDR3 is TGTGCCAGCAGCTTGGAAAGTGCAGGGGTCCATCAGCCCCAGCATTTT. Translation gives CASSLESAGVHQPQHF.